This entry concerns a single T cell receptor (beta chain). This clone was counted once. Its target antigen remains unknown. No base qualities exist here, and no much larger clone lies one base off it. TCRbeta CDR3 regions were amplified from genomic DNA by means of the immunoSEQ Assay, a bias-controlled multiplex PCR. The source study handled its data this way. Within the assay, amplification of reference gene primers was used to estimate how many nucleated cells each sample contained. To quantify the absolute abundance of each unique TCRbeta CDR3 rearrangement, sequence reads were collapsed and filtered. Productive Simpson clonality was computed per sample as the square root of Simpson's diversity index over productive rearrangements. Not all clones reach the TCRdb copy of this immuneACCESS table, which keeps in-frame sequences only. Checked studies attribute under half of the gap to unresolved V genes and leave the rest unexplained. V and J calls and clone size come straight from that table; D and trimming were deduced from the DNA. The sample includes 62,000 or so clones, with approximately 78% observed a single time. The top ten hold 3% to 4.5% of the sample.

This record belongs to a study of blood T cell repertoires in COVID-19 (dated by TCRdb to 2018 to 2020). With respect to the entire study: Collaborator samples came from the United States, Italy and Spain and covered acute and convalescent phases of COVID-19. The material from the prospective study consisted of cDNA or gDNA derived from T cells, B-cell-depleted T cells, or PBMCs. Subjects who had been exposed to COVID-19, were actively infected with it, or had recovered from it provided the deeply sampled blood TCRbeta repertoires that made up the dataset. A freely available public database, intended as a resource for researchers studying the immune response to SARS-CoV-2, is where the repertoires were released. The samples were drawn from the first 160 participants of the ongoing ImmuneRACE study and from about 1,200 subjects provided by 6 global collaborators. The sample metadata nearly always contained a de-identified subject ID, COVID-19 status, age in years and sex. Where available, HLA class I and class II types were taken from metadata supplied by the sample provider and were not determined by assay-based typing.

Summary of the overall study and its limitations: How much clinical and demographic metadata was included differed by source and by participant, and the metadata was provided uncurated.

The CDR3 covers 19 residues, taking in both the cysteine and the phenylalanine. Only the CDR3 portion is preserved as DNA: 57 bases, with reading frame beginning at the first base. V is trimmed back by 7 bases and J by 0 bases, and the junction contains 13 bases that no gene match accounts for. CDR1 and CDR2 are read off the germline V gene (reference sequence) as LNHDA and SQIVND. In the prospective study, participants were about 18 to 100 years old, resided in 24 geographic areas of the United States, and were enrolled through a virtual design. In the prospective study, participants were assigned to cohorts based on the clinical history participants reported in a screening survey and a study questionnaire. Mobile phlebotomists in the prospective study collected whole blood, serum and a nasopharyngeal or oropharyngeal swab from every participant. Over an approximately two-month period, participants in the prospective study had the option of providing additional blood draws and questionnaires. Prospective study blood samples were shipped either frozen or at room temperature before DNA extraction.

The clonotype originates from a woman aged 35 to 49 with acute COVID-19. The sequenced sample consisted of PBMCs or T cells enriched from blood (not recorded which). The rearranged segments are TRBV19 and TRBJ2-1, with 12 bases matching TRBD2. The DNA sequence follows: TGTGCCAGTATGCCCCCTCTAGCGGGGGGGTCGAGCTCCTACAATGAGCAGTTCTTC. It specifies CASMPPLAGGSSSYNEQFF.